Included here is one TCR beta chain sequence, with context. There is no known antigen for this receptor. Base-call qualities are not available, and no considerably larger clone is one nucleotide away. The data were taken from a study of T cell responses to AZD1222 COVID-19 vaccine (dated by TCRdb to about 2021). Regarding the complete study: Because spike-specific TCR depth and breadth did not differ between the two schedules, AZD1222 recipients who got a second dose at roughly 4 weeks were pooled with those who got a second dose at roughly 12 weeks. A total of 230 to 250 trial participants underwent TCR sequencing, of whom some 200 had received two doses of AZD1222 and roughly 26 had received two doses of the MenACWY control vaccine. Trial participants were enrolled into age subgroups of 18-55, 56-69 and 70-plus years, which contained around 140, 26 and 57 TCR-sequenced participants, respectively.

The CDR3 regions of human TCRbeta chains were subjected to immunosequencing. Per the authors' processing: Repertoire TCRs were matched against a reference library of SARS-CoV-2-specific TCRs generated with the MIRA antigen-specificity platform. Breadth was defined as the fraction of unique TCRs that were SARS-CoV-2-associated. Depth was defined as the fraction of total T cells that were SARS-CoV-2-associated. Using the MIRA data, every spike-specific TCR was mapped to the spike region that the TCR reacted to and assigned to either a CD4 or a CD8 class. Log10-transformed breadth and depth values were compared by one-way ANOVA with Sidak's multiple comparisons tests. As stored in TCRdb, this immuneACCESS dataset retains in-frame rearrangements with V and J assigned. A fraction of the clones does not appear; measured against another copy, unresolved V genes explain less than half of the discrepancy, and the remainder lacks a known reason. That table furnishes V, J and clone size, whereas the DNA furnished D and trimming. Recorded for this sample are roughly 170,000 clones; 88% of them occurred a single time. In total, the top ten clones hold 0.49% of the sample.

General conclusions and limits of the study: The vaccine-associated CD4 TCRs covered the entire spike protein, and the dominant responses fell in regions 160-218 and 743-854. Participants were mostly white British and included more females than males, and it was suggested by the authors that clonal diversity may have been underestimated. In the small 56-69-year group, the increase in depth fell short of significance, most likely because of low power. Conclusions about previously exposed vaccinees are limited because only a handful of AZD1222 recipients were SARS-CoV-2 seropositive at baseline. Epitopes outside the regions mutated in the B.1.351 and B.1.1.7 variants were reportedly recognized by nearly half of the unique spike-specific TCRs. After two AZD1222 doses, both the breadth and the depth of spike-specific TCRs were significantly higher than at day 0 and than in MenACWY recipients. No day 14 peak-response samples were available, so repertoires were characterized only after the peak T cell response.

Trimming leaves V shorter by 7 bases and J shorter by 0 bases, with the junction holding 6 bases beyond the gene matches. From the cysteine through the phenylalanine, the CDR3 covers 15 amino acids. This entry keeps only the CDR3 DNA: 45 bases, framed from base 1. Sequences LNHDA (CDR1) and SQIVND (CDR2) are obtained from the germline V gene (reference sequence). Per the publication, the time point label means: baseline before first vaccination. The vaccinee samples were drawn from two UK trials, COV001 and COV002, one of which was a single-blind randomized controlled phase 2/3 trial testing AZD1222 (ChAdOx1 nCoV-19) in healthy adults. For TCRbeta chain sequencing, PBMC samples from trial participants were taken at day 0 and at day 28 after the second dose.

The sequencing here drew on peripheral blood, taken on day 0 of AZD1222 vaccination. The clonotype was recovered from an adult in good health. The chain was built from TRBV19 and TRBJ1-3, with 7 middle bases fitting TRBD1. The CDR3: CASNLQGNSGNTIYF. At the DNA level, the sequence is TGTGCCAGTAACTTACAGGGGAACTCTGGAAACACCATATATTTT.